Listed below are T cell receptor beta chains from one sample, sequenced in a study of sequential checkpoint blockade in melanoma. Sequencing used immunoSEQ multiplex PCR; TCRdb keeps in-frame clones, though not all of them. The sample shows about 32,000 clones, more than 70% of them seen only once. Sample: CD8+ T cells sorted from blood (inferred from file names), taken from a patient given nivolumab and ipilimumab in sequence. These receptor sequences come from a human donor with melanoma. CDR3s include the opening cysteine and the closing phenylalanine or tryptophan. The D gene is left open where the match is weak. A row's size may be missing; if present it is once, few, many or a size class.

cdr3_aa	cdr3_nt	v_call	clone_size	j_call	d_call
CASSSGLTEQYF	TGTGCCAGCAGTTCCGGACTAACCGAGCAGTACTTC	TRBV27	.	TRBJ2-7	.
CASSISGQENYGYTF	TGTGCCAGTAGTATTTCGGGACAGGAGAACTATGGCTACACCTTC	TRBV19	.	TRBJ1-2	TRBD1
CASSERDRSNQPQHF	TGTGCCAGCAGTGAACGCGACAGGAGTAATCAGCCCCAGCATTTT	TRBV6-1	.	TRBJ1-5	.
CASSSWRGEAFF	TGTGCCAGCAGTTCCTGGAGGGGTGAAGCTTTCTTT	TRBV27	.	TRBJ1-1	.
CASSWFTELRGNEQFF	TGTGCCAGCAGCTGGTTCACGGAGCTACGGGGCAATGAGCAGTTCTTC	TRBV11-2	.	TRBJ2-1	.
CASSFRQGDNEQFF	TGTGCCAGCAGTTTTAGACAGGGAGACAATGAGCAGTTCTTC	TRBV27	.	TRBJ2-1	TRBD1
CASSLGTGGLNTGELFF	TGTGCCAGCAGCTTAGGGACAGGGGGCTTGAACACCGGGGAGCTGTTTTTT	TRBV7-9	once	TRBJ2-2	TRBD1
CASSLNYRKAGEKLFF	TGTGCCAGCAGCTTAAATTACAGGAAAGCAGGTGAAAAACTGTTTTTT	TRBV7-9	few	TRBJ1-4	.
CASSSPGGGGNSPLHF	TGTGCCAGCAGTTCCCCCGGGGGGGGTGGGAATTCACCCCTCCACTTT	TRBV6-5	.	TRBJ1-6	.
CASSLLTGSSYEQYF	TGCGCCAGCAGCCTTCTAACGGGATCCTCCTACGAGCAGTACTTC	TRBV4-3	.	TRBJ2-7	.
CASGGGIKVNTEAFF	TGTGCTAGTGGCGGAGGGATCAAGGTGAACACTGAAGCTTTCTTT	TRBV12-5	.	TRBJ1-1	.
CASSLLAGVGTDTQYF	TGCGCCAGCAGCCTGCTAGCGGGAGTTGGGACAGATACGCAGTATTTT	TRBV4-1	.	TRBJ2-3	TRBD2
CASSPLIPTSFHNEQFF	TGTGCCAGCTCACCACTGATTCCGACTAGCTTCCACAATGAGCAGTTCTTC	TRBV18	.	TRBJ2-1	TRBD2
CASSLASGRLANYGYTF	TGTGCCAGCAGCTTAGCGTCAGGGCGCCTAGCTAACTATGGCTACACCTTC	TRBV7-9	.	TRBJ1-2	.
CASSLEASGYYEQYF	TGCGCCAGCAGCCTCGAAGCTAGCGGCTACTACGAGCAGTACTTC	TRBV4-3	.	TRBJ2-7	TRBD2
CASSLGTESSYEQYF	TGTGCCAGCAGCTTAGGCACAGAGAGCTCCTACGAGCAGTACTTC	TRBV7-6	.	TRBJ2-7	.
CASKFGTDNYEQCF	TGCGCCAGCAAATTCGGGACAGATAATTACGAGCAGTGCTTC	TRBV4-1	.	TRBJ2-7	TRBD1